The present entry profiles one TCR beta chain with its context. The sample comes from a study of blood T cell repertoires in COVID-19. Study overall: Samples taken during acute and convalescent COVID-19 were collected in the United States, Italy and Spain. In each case, the material was cDNA or gDNA derived from T cells, B-cell-depleted T cells, or PBMCs.

Methods used by the authors: Estimation of nucleated cell counts relied on the amplification of reference gene primers. TCRdb's table, derived via immunoSEQ multiplex PCR, lists solely in-frame clones and lacks some. V and J calls and clone size follow that table, whereas D and trimming were derived from the DNA. This repertoire shows 20,000 to 25,000 clones, nearly 90% found once; its top ten account for around 25%. This receptor was identified in a human donor with active COVID-19. The donor label of this sample is uncertain. The sequencing sample was made of peripheral blood.

Here the CDR3 reads CASSGGTSGGHEQYF. The CDR3 DNA reads as TGTGCCAGCAGCGGAGGGACTAGCGGGGGCCACGAGCAGTACTTC. The chain links TRBV9 to TRBJ2-7, with 14 bases lining up with TRBD2. The germline V gene has CDR1 SGDLS and CDR2 YYNGEE. CDR3 length: 15 residues. Trimming at V came to 3 bases and at J to 5 bases, leaving 4 bases not matched to a gene.